Below are 21 T cell receptor gamma chains sequenced from a single sample in a study of gamma delta lymphoproliferative disorders and STAT genes. TCRdb reran clone calling via CATT on the multiplex PCR reads. The data show more than 2,500 gamma-chain clones, 7.5% to 9.5% seen once. PBMCs from patients and controls supplied the genomic DNA for sequencing. The sequenced sample was blood. Source of these receptors: a human donor in good health.

This clone is categorized as medium-sized. This chain connects TRGV8 to TRGJ1 or TRGJ2. Since TCRdb gives no J gene, matching the DNA to germline was used here to assign it. Unmatched junction bases numbered 6, after V lost 0 bases and J lost 1 base. Germline CDR1 VENAVY, CDR2 YDSYNSRV. This CDR3 comprises 15 residues. The CDR3 reads CATWDRPRNYYKKLF. CDR3 bases: TGTGCCACCTGGGATAGGCCCCGAAATTATTATAAGAAACTCTTT.

By share of the sample, this clone is medium-sized. The chain carries TRGV2 and TRGJ1 or TRGJ2. In the absence of a J gene in TCRdb, the DNA was matched to germline to assign it here. The trim removed 0 bases at V and 6 bases at J, leaving 5 bases unmatched. The CDR3 sequence is 13 residues long. Germline values: CDR1 EGSNGY, CDR2 YDSYNSKV. CDR3 nucleotides: TGTGCCACCTGGGACGGGCAGACTTATAAGAAACTCTTT. It codes for CATWDGQTYKKLF.

Judged by abundance, this clone is hyperexpanded (1% or more). The sample holds other DNA sequences that translate to the same CDR3. The chain recombines TRGV10 with TRGJ1 or TRGJ2. The J gene is absent in TCRdb and was assigned here via DNA matching to germline. TRGV10 is identified as an open reading frame with a role that is uncertain. The CDR3 contains 9 residues. Trimming took 8 bases from V and 11 from J; bases not matched to a gene: 4. CDR3 sequence: CAAWDEKLF. The CDR3 DNA is TGTGCTGCGTGGGATGAGAAACTCTTT.

This clone is labeled as medium-sized. The genes are TRGV4 and TRGJ1 or TRGJ2. TCRdb records no J gene; here it was assigned by comparing the DNA to germline. This CDR3 region has 12 residues. Germline V CDR1 and CDR2: EGSTGY, YDSYTSSV. The junction had 8 bases not matched to a gene; V was cut back by 3 bases and J by 9 bases. The CDR3 DNA sequence: TGTGCCACCTGGGATACCCCCTTTAAGAAACTCTTT. The encoded protein is CATWDTPFKKLF.

Relative to its sample, this clone is medium-sized. This chain joins TRGV2 and TRGJ1 or TRGJ2. Because TCRdb records no J gene, it was assigned here through a match of the DNA to germline. From germline, CDR1 is EGSNGY and CDR2 YDSYNSKV. The CDR3 spans 11 residues. V lost 12 bases to trimming and J lost 10 bases; unmatched junction nucleotides: 15. Written as DNA, the CDR3 is TGTGCCCTCCCCTGGGTTAAGAAGAAACTCTTT. Translation: CALPWVKKKLF.

This clone was counted many times. The gene calls are TRGV9 and TRGJ1 or TRGJ2. Germline matching of the DNA provided the J gene here, since TCRdb leaves it blank. The junction had 14 bases not matched to a gene; V was cut back by 4 bases and J by 5 bases. This CDR3 is 15 amino acids long. Germline V CDR1 and CDR2: GITISATS, ISYDGTV (reference sequence). The CDR3 region has the DNA TGTGCCTTGTGGGAAATGGGGGGGTGCGATTATAAGAAACTCTTT. Translation gives CALWEMGGCDYKKLF.

In its sample, this clone ranks as medium-sized. This sample also contains other DNA sequences that code for the same CDR3. The gene calls are TRGV8 and TRGJ1 or TRGJ2. TCRdb does not report a J gene; here it was assigned by matching the DNA to germline references. In germline, CDR1 is VENAVY, CDR2 YDSYNSRV. The CDR3 covers 13 residues. V was pared by 0 bases and J by 5 bases, with 4 bases of the junction left unmatched. The CDR3 protein is CATWDRPDYKKLF. The CDR3, as DNA: TGTGCCACCTGGGATAGGCCAGATTATAAGAAACTCTTT.

In its sample, this clone is medium-sized. The limits of the CDR3 on the DNA are not certain, so only TCRdb's listed CDR3 is given. No call exists for the J gene, whereas the V gene is TRGV11. TRGV11 is noted as an ORF with a role that remains uncertain. The CDR3 has 14 residues if both end residues are counted. Here the CDR3 reads CTTVPAGHGGFKIF.

This clone was seen a handful of times. The DNA is omitted, as the CDR3 cannot be located on it reliably, and the CDR3 follows TCRdb's listing. No J gene was named, though the V gene is TRGV11. TRGV11 is flagged as an ORF with uncertain function. The CDR3 spans 11 residues, counting both ends. CDR3 protein: CTTVPGGGKLF.

Within the sample, this clone is medium-sized. The chain uses TRGV10 and TRGJP1. No J segment appears in TCRdb, so it was assigned here by matching the sequence to germline. TRGV10 is an ORF, and what it does is uncertain. Trimming at V came to 8 bases and at J to 4 bases, leaving 11 bases not matched to a gene. This CDR3 has 15 amino acids. This CDR3 reads CAAWDFWDTGWFKIF. DNA for the CDR3: TGTGCTGCGTGGGATTTTTGGGACACTGGTTGGTTCAAGATATTT.

This clone was seen only a few times. The DNA is omitted, as the CDR3 cannot be located on it reliably, and the CDR3 follows TCRdb's listing. No call exists for the J gene, whereas the V gene is TRGV11. TRGV11 is classed as an ORF, of uncertain function. Termini included, the CDR3 measures 15 amino acids. The CDR3 here is CTTVPAGLVYYKKLF.

This clone was recorded many times. This sequence joins TRGV2 and TRGJ1 or TRGJ2. Since TCRdb gives no J gene, matching the DNA to germline was used here to assign it. The CDR3 extends over 12 amino acids. The junction had 3 bases not matched to a gene; V was cut back by 3 bases and J by 4 bases. Germline CDR1 is EGSNGY and CDR2 is YDSYNSKV. CDR3 bases: TGTGCCACCTGGGACCGGTATTATAAGAAACTCTTT. It codes for CATWDRYYKKLF.

This clone is labeled as large. This chain uses TRGV4 with TRGJP1. Here the J gene was assigned by germline matching of the DNA, as TCRdb has none. The CDR3 covers 14 residues. Germline V gene sequence: CDR1 EGSTGY, CDR2 YDSYTSSV. V trimming: 2 bases; J trimming: 3 bases; junction bases outside the gene matches: 3. CDR3 protein: CATWDVATGWFKIF. The CDR3 nucleotides are TGTGCCACCTGGGATGTTGCCACTGGTTGGTTCAAGATATTT.

Sample share makes this clone medium-sized. The J gene is TRGJ1 or TRGJ2, the V gene TRGV4. The J gene, absent from TCRdb, was called here by matching the DNA to germline. V gave up 5 bases and J gave up 7 bases; unmatched junction bases: 8. This CDR3 has 12 residues. CDR1 is EGSTGY and CDR2 is YDSYTSSV in the germline V gene. The CDR3: CATWGLGYKKLF. Written as DNA, the CDR3 is TGTGCCACCTGGGGTTTAGGGTATAAGAAACTCTTT.

Judged by abundance, this clone is medium-sized. The rearrangement links TRGV2 to TRGJ1 or TRGJ2. Germline matching of the DNA provided the J gene here, since TCRdb leaves it blank. The J segment lost 0 bases and the V segment lost 11 bases, leaving 10 bases of the junction unmatched. The CDR3 sequence is 13 residues long. Per germline, CDR1 EGSNGY and CDR2 YDSYNSKV. Written as DNA, the CDR3 is TGTGCCATCTGTCTCAGGAATTATTATAAGAAACTCTTT. It translates to CAICLRNYYKKLF.

In its sample, this clone is medium-sized. The V and J genes are TRGV8 and TRGJP1. TCRdb supplies no J gene; here it was assigned by aligning the nucleotide sequence to germline. V gave up 3 bases and J gave up 4 bases; unmatched junction bases: 2. The CDR3 sequence is 13 residues long. Germline-derived CDR1 and CDR2 are VENAVY and YDSYNSRV. The CDR3 DNA sequence: TGTGCCACCTGGGATGGCACTGGTTGGTTCAAGATATTT. It is translated as CATWDGTGWFKIF.

Sample share makes this clone medium-sized. This sequence joins TRGV8 and TRGJ1 or TRGJ2. TCRdb gives no J gene; it was assigned here by matching the DNA to germline. From germline, CDR1 is VENAVY and CDR2 YDSYNSRV. This CDR3 is built from 14 residues. V shed 2 bases, J shed 3 bases, and the junction held 7 bases outside the gene matches. Here the CDR3 DNA reads TGTGCCACCTGGGATAACCGTCCTTATTATAAGAAACTCTTT. This translates into CATWDNRPYYKKLF.

This clone rates as medium-sized. The V gene is TRGV4, the J gene TRGJ1 or TRGJ2. No J gene was available from TCRdb, and it was assigned here by a germline match of the DNA. The CDR3 has 13 residues. Trimming removed 6 bases from V and 4 bases from J; junction bases left unmatched: 9. In germline, CDR1 is EGSTGY, CDR2 YDSYTSSV. CDR3 nucleotides: TGTGCCACCTGGCCAGTAAGGTATTATAAGAAACTCTTT. Protein product: CATWPVRYYKKLF.

This clone rates as medium-sized. The chain uses TRGV4 and TRGJ1 or TRGJ2. The J gene, missing from TCRdb, was assigned here through DNA to germline matching. The CDR3 runs 12 residues. V shed 4 bases and J 3 bases; nucleotides not matched to a gene: 3. In germline, CDR1 is EGSTGY, CDR2 YDSYTSSV. CDR3 in amino acids: CATWDPYYKKLF. For the CDR3, the DNA is TGTGCCACCTGGGACCCTTATTATAAGAAACTCTTT.

To note about this clone: The TCRdb protein, from a much larger clone, departs from this DNA's translation at residue 5, likely by read error; the protein shown derives from the DNA. The J gene is TRGJP1, the V gene TRGV10. TCRdb supplies no J gene; here it was assigned by aligning the nucleotide sequence to germline. TRGV10 qualifies as an ORF whose function is uncertain. There are 14 residues in the CDR3. V dropped 8 bases and J dropped 3; count of bases not matched to a gene: 7. The CDR3 loop reads CAAWNLPTGWFKIF. CDR3 bases: TGTGCTGCGTGGAACCTCCCCACTGGTTGGTTCAAGATATTT.

In this sample, this clone is medium-sized. V and J are TRGV3 and TRGJP1. Matching the DNA to germline supplied the J gene, which TCRdb does not give. From germline, CDR1 is VTNTFY and CDR2 YDVSTARD (reference sequence). The CDR3 sequence is 15 residues long. V shed 0 bases, J shed 1 base, and the junction held 2 bases outside the gene matches. The CDR3 sequence is CATWDRRTTGWFKIF. CDR3 DNA sequence: TGTGCCACCTGGGACAGGCGTACCACTGGTTGGTTCAAGATATTT.